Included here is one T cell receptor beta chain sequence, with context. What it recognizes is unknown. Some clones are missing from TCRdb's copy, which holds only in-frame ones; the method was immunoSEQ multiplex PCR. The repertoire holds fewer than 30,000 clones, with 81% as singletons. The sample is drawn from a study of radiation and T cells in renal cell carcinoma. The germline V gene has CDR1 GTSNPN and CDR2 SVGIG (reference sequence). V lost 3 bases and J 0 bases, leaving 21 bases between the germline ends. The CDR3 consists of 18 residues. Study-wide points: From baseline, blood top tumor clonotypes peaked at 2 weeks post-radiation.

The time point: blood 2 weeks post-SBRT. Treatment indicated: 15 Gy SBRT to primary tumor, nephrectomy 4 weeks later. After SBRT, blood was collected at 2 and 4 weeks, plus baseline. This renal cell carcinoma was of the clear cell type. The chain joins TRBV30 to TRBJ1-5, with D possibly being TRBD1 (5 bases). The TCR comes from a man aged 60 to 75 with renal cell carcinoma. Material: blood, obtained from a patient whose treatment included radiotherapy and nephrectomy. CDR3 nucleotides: TGTGCCTGGAGCGACAACGACGTGACAGTTATTAGCAATCAGCCCCAGCATTTT. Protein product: CAWSDNDVTVISNQPQHF.